These 2 T cell receptor beta chains share one sample of origin, sequenced in a study of OX40 agonist ivuxolimab in advanced cancers. Assay used: immunoSEQ multiplex PCR; TCRdb lists only in-frame clones, some missing. The sample records about 110,000 clones, just over 90% being singletons. The sample in question was CD4+ or CD8+ T cells sorted from blood, obtained in a trial of the OX40 agonist ivuxolimab. The receptor set was obtained from an adult with an advanced solid tumor such as melanoma, head and neck, liver or kidney cancer.

The chain joins TRBV11-2 to TRBJ2-7; D is perhaps TRBD1 or TRBD2 (6 bases each). Germline V gene sequence: CDR1 SGHAT, CDR2 FQNNGV. Trimming stripped 1 base from V and 3 bases from J, with 10 bases between. CDR3 length: 14 amino acids. In nucleotides, the CDR3 is TGTGCCAGCAGCTTAGTAGGGGGGAGCTACGAGCAGTACTTC. It yields the protein CASSLVGGSYEQYF.

This chain connects TRBV21-1 to TRBJ1-4. TRBV21-1 is a pseudogene. CDR3 length: 16 residues. CDR3 amino acids: CASSTRIAGLNEKLFF. The CDR3 DNA is TGTGCCAGCAGCACCCGAATAGCTGGCTTAAATGAAAAACTGTTTTTT.